This T cell receptor beta chain was recovered during a study of Ad26.COV2.S vaccination and SARS-CoV-2 variants (dated by TCRdb to the early 2020s). Concerning the study at large: Donors in the vaccine arm were drawn from COV1001, a multicentre, randomized, double-blind, placebo-controlled phase I-IIa trial testing Ad26.COV2.S in healthy adults. Dosing of Ad26.COV2.S was intramuscular, at either 5x10^10 or 1x10^11 viral particles, delivered as one shot or as two shots spaced 56 days apart. TCRbeta repertoire sequencing was used to assess the specificity and breadth of SARS-CoV-2-reactive T cell receptors after Ad26.COV2.S vaccination. The TCR-sequenced set comprised approximately 32 samples: some 20 Ad26.COV2.S vaccine recipients, 5 placebo recipients and 8 SARS-CoV-2 convalescent individuals. Participants in the trial were split at random into five groups of five each, receiving low-dose or high-dose Ad26.COV2.S once or twice, or else placebo on both occasions. Blinding of investigators to trial group allocation was maintained during experiments and outcome assessment.

V is pared back by 1 base and J by 3 bases, with 13 bases lying between the germline termini. The CDR3, cysteine through phenylalanine, is 15 amino acids long. Left in the record is the CDR3 DNA by itself, 45 bases read in frame from the first base. For CDR1 and CDR2, the germline V gene lists SGHTA and FQGNSA. TCRbeta CDR3 regions were sequenced with the immunoSEQ Assay. After extraction, genomic DNA underwent amplification by bias-controlled multiplex PCR, followed by high-throughput sequencing. Per the original workflow: To quantify the absolute abundance of each unique TCRbeta CDR3 region, sequences were collapsed and filtered. T cell fraction was estimated by normalizing TCRbeta template counts to usable DNA, with usable DNA measured through amplification of reference genes found in all nucleated cells. Repertoire TCRs were annotated as SARS-CoV-2-specific when V gene, CDR3 amino acid sequence and J gene were exactly matched to a known reactive TCR set. The reference SARS-CoV-2 TCR set was derived from MIRA and filtered for enrichment in COVID-19-positive ImmuneCODE repertoires, a step that removed public or cross-reactive TCRs. Using the MIRA antigens, annotated TCRs were further analysed by specific ORF or by position within an ORF. Depth was the summed frequency of annotated unique rearrangements, while breadth was defined as annotated unique rearrangements over total unique productive rearrangements. Two-sided Wilcoxon rank-sum tests were used to compare TCR breadth between groups. Sourced from immuneACCESS, this table was stored by TCRdb with only in-frame sequences that have V and J called. A share of the clones is absent; for the studies checked, an unresolved V gene accounts for under half, and the remainder has no known explanation. D and trimming were read from the DNA, whereas the V and J calls and clone size are those reported in that table. The table for this sample lists 290,000 or so clones; around 87% of them were counted only once. The leading ten clones occupy around 3% of the sample.

What the treatment or condition label conveys for this sample: roughly 20 received Ad26.COV2.S at low or high dose, single or two shots; about 5 received placebo; per-sample allocation not given. Repertoires of vaccine and placebo recipients were sequenced from samples collected on day 63 after the first injection. In Cohort 1b, 25 adults aged 18-55 years were enrolled at a single site in Boston, USA, between 29 July and 7 August 2020. As a vaccine, Ad26.COV2.S was a replication-incompetent adenovirus type 26 vector that expressed a prefusion-stabilized SARS-CoV-2 spike protein derived from the original Wuhan strain. Findings and caveats that apply to the study as a whole: Compared with placebo recipients, Ad26.COV2.S recipients showed higher spike-specific TCR breadth (P = 0.0014). The authors noted that total T cell responses may have been underestimated by the TCR breadth and depth analyses. Comparing responses between vaccine doses or regimens was not something the study was powered to do. After vaccination, substantial breadth of spike-specific CD8+ and CD4+ T cell responses was reported. Comparable non-spike TCR breadth was observed between vaccine and placebo recipients, consistent with only spike being contained in the vaccine.

About this clone itself: This receptor's antigen is unknown. The record has no base qualities; no much larger clone is one base away.

The chain joins TRBV7-2 to TRBJ2-7; the D gene remains uncertain. The sequencing used peripheral blood, collected in a trial of Ad26.COV2.S vaccine versus placebo. This TCR was recovered from a person aged 18 to 65 who received the Ad26.COV2.S COVID-19 vaccine or a placebo. The DNA is TGTGCCAGCAGCTTAGTTGTACAAACCAACTACGAGCAGTACTTC. Translated, it reads CASSLVVQTNYEQYF.